These 11 T cell receptor beta chains were all obtained from the same sample, sequenced in a study of blood T cell repertoires in COVID-19. Only in-frame clones appear in the TCRdb table, and some are missing; sequencing was by immunoSEQ multiplex PCR. The sample includes some 22,000 clones, about nine tenths of them seen just once. Sequencing used peripheral blood. Source of these receptors: a woman at least 80 years old with acute or convalescent COVID-19.

The V gene is TRBV5-8, the J gene TRBJ1-2, with D maybe TRBD1 (6 bases). The CDR3 is 15 residues long. V was shortened by 4 bases and J by 4 bases, with 17 bases between the two germline ends. The germline V gene encodes CDR1 SGHTS and CDR2 YDEGEE. The CDR3, as DNA: TGTGCCAGCAGCAAAGCACAGGGTTCCGTCTATGGCTACACCTTC. This encodes CASSKAQGSVYGYTF. The entire variable domain, with the rest obtained from reference TRBV5-8 and TRBJ1-2, is as follows: EAGVTQSPTHLIKTRGQQATLRCSPISGHTSVYWYQQALGLGLQFLLWYDEGEERNRGNFPPRFSGRQFPNYSSELNVNALELEDSALYLCASSKAQGSVYGYTFGSGTRLTVV.

This chain connects TRBV11-2 to TRBJ2-4, with D perhaps TRBD2 (6 bases). CDR3 length: 16 residues. The germline V gene has CDR1 SGHAT and CDR2 FQNNGV. V dropped 2 bases and J dropped 0 bases, with 11 bases sitting between them. In DNA, the CDR3 is TGTGCCAGCAGCTTATATGTAGCGGAAGCCAAAAACATTCAGTACTTC. Amino acid sequence: CASSLYVAEAKNIQYF.

The chain joins TRBV5-4 to TRBJ2-3; 8 bases are a match to TRBD2. V shed 4 bases and J 0 bases; nucleotides not matched to a gene: 7. From germline, CDR1 is SGHNT and CDR2 YYREEE (reference sequence). The CDR3 contains 16 residues. The CDR3 sequence is CASSPSGSVSTDTQYF. CDR3 DNA sequence: TGTGCCAGCAGCCCCAGCGGGAGTGTTAGCACAGATACGCAGTATTTT.

CDR3 coding DNA: TGTGCCTGGAGTGTACGGGCGGGAGTGTACTTC. Its translation: CAWSVRAGVYF. The chain recombines TRBV30 with TRBJ2-7; 7 nucleotides align to TRBD2. V trimming: 0 bases; J trimming: 12 bases; junction bases outside the gene matches: 5. Germline V gene sequence: CDR1 GTSNPN, CDR2 SVGIG (reference sequence). CDR3 length equals 11 residues.

V gene TRBV7-9 combines with J gene TRBJ2-7, with D maybe TRBD2 (6 bases). CDR1 is SEHNR and CDR2 is FQNEAQ in the germline V gene (reference sequence). The CDR3 sequence is 15 residues long. V lost 2 bases to trimming and J lost 6 bases, with 17 bases between them. CDR3 region: CASSLPPPGSGEQYF. The CDR3 DNA reads TGTGCCAGCAGCTTACCACCCCCCGGGAGTGGCGAGCAGTACTTC.

V and J are TRBV3-1 (or the pseudogene TRBV3-2) and TRBJ2-2, with TRBD2 identical over 9 bases. Germline CDR1 and CDR2: LGHDT and YNNKEL (reference sequence). V was clipped by 2 bases and J by 8 bases; unmatched bases: 6. CDR3 length: 15 amino acids. The CDR3 DNA is TGTGCCAGCAGCCAACCCCTAGCGGGATGGGGGGAGCTGTTTTTT. Protein product: CASSQPLAGWGELFF.

The V and J genes are TRBV10-1 and TRBJ2-7, with 7 bases that match TRBD1. Trimming took 5 bases from V and 3 from J; bases not matched to a gene: 7. CDR1 and CDR2 (germline): WNHNN, SYGVQD (reference sequence). The CDR3 covers 14 residues. CDR3 protein: CASSTGHRGYEQYF. CDR3 DNA sequence: TGCGCCAGCAGTACCGGACACAGGGGCTACGAGCAGTACTTC.

The chain links TRBV19 to TRBJ1-1; no firm D call. V was cut by 5 bases and J by 7 bases, with 14 bases left in between. The CDR3 loop spans 13 amino acids. Germline CDR1 is LNHDA and CDR2 is SQIVND (reference sequence). The CDR3 DNA sequence: TGTGCCAGTAGTGGGTGGGCCGGCGATGAAGCTTTCTTT. This translates into CASSGWAGDEAFF.

In this sample, this clone turned up a few times. The V gene is TRBV5-8, the J gene TRBJ2-7, with D tentatively TRBD2 (7 bases). The CDR3 runs 16 residues. Germline CDR1 reads SGHTS; CDR2 reads YDEGEE. Trimming took 2 bases from V and 0 from J, leaving 15 bases between them. The chain's CDR3 is CASSLGGGFGSYEQYF. In DNA, the CDR3 is TGTGCCAGCAGCTTAGGGGGGGGCTTCGGCTCCTACGAGCAGTACTTC.

The V call is TRBV19, the J call TRBJ1-2, with a tentative D call TRBD1 (6 bases). The CDR3 runs 15 residues. The V and J ends lost 0 bases and 5 bases respectively, with 13 bases between them. CDR1 is LNHDA and CDR2 is SQIVND in the germline V gene (reference sequence). The CDR3 nucleotides are TGTGCCAGTAGTATAGAGGGACAAGGGTATTATGGCTACACCTTC. Translated, it gives CASSIEGQGYYGYTF.

The chain recombines TRBV7-2 with TRBJ2-3, with TRBD2 matching 9 bases. The CDR3 spans 14 residues. Germline V lookup: CDR1 SGHTA, CDR2 FQGNSA. J gave up 5 bases and V 6 bases, and 6 bases lay outside the gene matches. The CDR3 region is CASRGRGGGDTQYF. The CDR3 DNA sequence: TGTGCCAGCAGGGGTCGCGGGGGGGGAGATACGCAGTATTTT.